Below are 8 T cell receptor beta chains sequenced from a single sample in a study of cytomegalovirus exposure and HLA in healthy donors. Amplification used 60 Vbeta primers and 13 Jbeta primers. The assay was immunoSEQ multiplex PCR, and TCRdb's table has in-frame clones only and misses some. The sample holds tens of thousands of clones, 55% to 75% seen once. Material for sequencing was PBMCs. Receptors originate from a woman younger than 45 in good health and CMV-seronegative.

V and J are TRBV7-9 and TRBJ2-1, with TRBD2 as a possible D gene (5 bases). CDR3 length equals 14 residues. Germline CDR1 SEHNR, CDR2 FQNEAQ (reference sequence). The V end was cut by 4 bases, the J end by 5 bases, with 12 bases between. The chain's CDR3 is CASSSSQTNNEQFF. DNA of the CDR3: TGTGCCAGCAGCTCCTCGCAGACTAACAATGAGCAGTTCTTC.

The sample holds one count of this clone. The chain uses TRBV28 and TRBJ1-5, with D perhaps TRBD1 (6 bases). CDR3 length: 16 residues. The germline V and J ends were trimmed by 2 bases and 0 bases, with 11 bases remaining between them. Germline V gene sequence: CDR1 MDHEN, CDR2 SYDVKM. Here the CDR3 reads CASSLGGGYSNQPQHF. The CDR3 DNA follows: TGTGCCAGCAGTTTAGGGGGCGGGTATAGCAATCAGCCCCAGCATTTT.

The chain recombines TRBV2 with TRBJ2-2; the D gene is possibly TRBD1 (6 bases). The CDR3 loop spans 13 amino acids. The V gene lost 5 bases and the J gene lost 3 bases, with 7 bases spanning the gap. Per germline, CDR1 SNHLY and CDR2 FYNNEI. The CDR3 DNA is TGTGCCAGCAGTACAGGGCACACCGGGGAGCTGTTTTTT. Translation: CASSTGHTGELFF.

The rearrangement links TRBV7-2 to TRBJ1-2; unclear D gene. Trimming took off 3 bases at V and 8 bases at J, with 10 bases between the two ends. The CDR3 runs to 12 residues. Germline assignment: CDR1 SGHTA and CDR2 FQGNSA. The CDR3 spells CASSFGSGGYTF. Here the CDR3 DNA reads TGTGCCAGCAGCTTTGGGTCAGGAGGCTACACCTTC.

The chain joins TRBV5-1 to TRBJ2-2; tentatively, D is TRBD1 (6 bases). The length of the CDR3 is 15 residues. Per germline, CDR1 SGHRS and CDR2 YFSETQ. V was clipped by 2 bases and J by 4 bases, with 12 bases between them. As DNA, the CDR3 is TGCGCCAGCAGCTTTACAGGGACGAGCACCGGGGAGCTGTTTTTT. Translation gives CASSFTGTSTGELFF. Looking up the rest from reference TRBV5-1 and TRBJ2-2 gives the full variable domain: KAGVTQTPRYLIKTRGQQVTLSCSPISGHRSVSWYQQTPGQGLQFLFEYFSETQRNKGNFPGRFSGRQFSNSRSEMNVSTLELGDSALYLCASSFTGTSTGELFFGEGSRLTVL.

The chain combines TRBV2 with TRBJ2-5, with D tentatively TRBD2 (5 bases). There are 15 residues in the CDR3. Germline values: CDR1 SNHLY, CDR2 FYNNEI. Trimming took off 1 base at V and 3 bases at J, with 12 bases between the two ends. CDR3 coding DNA: TGTGCCAGCAGTGAAGACGCGGGCCCCAAAGAGACCCAGTACTTC. Its protein is CASSEDAGPKETQYF.

The chain links TRBV6-5 to TRBJ1-6, with D unclear. The V gene's germline CDR1 is MNHEY and CDR2 SVGAGI. The CDR3 totals 15 residues. V was clipped by 0 bases and J by 6 bases, with 9 bases between them. This chain's CDR3 is CASSYSTGVNSPLHF. The CDR3 DNA sequence: TGTGCCAGCAGTTACTCGACGGGAGTTAATTCACCCCTCCACTTT.

This clone was seen only a few times. V and J are TRBV7-6 and TRBJ1-3; no clear D gene. The CDR3 covers 14 residues. The germline V gene encodes CDR1 SGHVS and CDR2 FNYEAQ. The V gene lost 4 bases and the J gene lost 0 bases, with 7 bases spanning the gap. The CDR3 sequence: CASSSLSSGNTIYF. The CDR3 bases are TGTGCCAGCAGCTCGTTGAGCTCTGGAAACACCATATATTTT.